Each of the 13 T cell receptor beta chains below was sequenced from the same sample in a study of shared clonotypes between healthy human individuals. CD45RO negativity and positive selection for CCR7 defined naive CD8 cells, a population that excluded terminally differentiated effector memory CD45RA+ cells. Here immunoSEQ multiplex PCR was the method, and the copy in TCRdb shows in-frame clones only, minus some. This sample carries hundreds of thousands of clones, roughly 95% of them seen once, and the ten largest clones take around 0.1%. The sample comprised naive CD8+ T cells sorted from blood. These receptors all come from a woman in her 30s in good health.

V and J are TRBV27 and TRBJ2-1; D is unclear. V dropped 4 bases and J dropped 8 bases, with 15 bases sitting between them. From germline, CDR1 is MNHEY and CDR2 SMNVEV (reference sequence). The CDR3 is 14 amino acids. The CDR3 protein is CASSSIAVWDEQFF. The DNA of the CDR3 is TGTGCCAGCAGTTCGATTGCCGTCTGGGATGAGCAGTTCTTC.

V and J are TRBV7-9 and TRBJ1-2; no definite D call. The germline V gene encodes CDR1 SEHNR and CDR2 FQNEAQ (reference sequence). The length of the CDR3 is 16 residues. The germline V and J ends were trimmed by 4 bases and 4 bases, with 19 bases remaining between them. The CDR3 loop is CASSSFPALALYGYTF. As DNA, the CDR3 is TGTGCCAGCAGCTCCTTCCCCGCCTTGGCCCTCTATGGCTACACCTTC.

The V gene is TRBV5-4, the J gene TRBJ2-3, with 10 bases fitting TRBD2. The CDR3 is made up of 17 amino acids. The germline V gene encodes CDR1 SGHNT and CDR2 YYREEE (reference sequence). The junction had 9 bases not matched to a gene; V was cut back by 0 bases and J by 5 bases. The chain's CDR3 is CASSLGPGLAFGDTQYF. The CDR3 DNA follows: TGTGCCAGCAGCTTGGGACCGGGACTAGCGTTTGGAGATACGCAGTATTTT.

This clone is a singleton in its sample. The chain uses TRBV15 and TRBJ2-3; D may match TRBD1 or TRBD2 (6 bases each). The germline V gene encodes CDR1 LNHNV and CDR2 YYDKDF (reference sequence). V lost 5 bases and J lost 2, with 20 bases in between. The CDR3 is 17 residues long. The chain's CDR3 is CATSSPRGRGHTDTQYF. CDR3 nucleotide sequence: TGTGCCACCAGCTCCCCGCGGGGCAGGGGTCACACAGATACGCAGTATTTT. Full variable domain (rest looked up from reference TRBV15 and TRBJ2-3): DAMVIQNPRYQVTQFGKPVTLSCSQTLNHNVMYWYQQKSSQAPKLLFHYYDKDFNNEADTPDNFQSRRPNTSFCFLDIRSPGLGDTAMYLCATSSPRGRGHTDTQYFGPGTRLTVL.

The chain recombines TRBV6-4 with TRBJ2-2; 11 bases are shared with TRBD2. V was clipped by 6 bases and J by 0 bases; unmatched bases: 3. This CDR3 comprises 16 residues. In germline, CDR1 is MRHNA, CDR2 SNTAGT. CDR3 coding DNA: TGTGCCAGCAGCGAGACTAGCGGGACGAACACCGGGGAGCTGTTTTTT. It encodes CASSETSGTNTGELFF.

This sequence joins TRBV4-1 and TRBJ2-3; D remains ambiguous. The CDR3 has 14 residues. V was trimmed by 0 bases and J by 8 bases, leaving 12 bases between them. In germline, CDR1 is MGHRA, CDR2 YSYEKL. CDR3 DNA sequence: TGCGCCAGCAGCCAAGATGAGTTGCCGCCTACGCAGTATTTT. It codes for CASSQDELPPTQYF.

This chain connects TRBV2 to TRBJ1-5, with 9 bases that match TRBD1. CDR1 is SNHLY and CDR2 is FYNNEI in the germline V gene. CDR3 size: 17 residues. CDR3 DNA: TGTGCGACCCGCCCCCCCCCGGAACAGGGGGCAAATCAGCCCCAGCATTTT. Translated, it gives CATRPPPEQGANQPQHF.

The V gene is TRBV27, the J gene TRBJ1-2, with D perhaps TRBD1 (6 bases). Deletions cut 2 bases from V and 6 bases from J, with 19 bases between. The germline gives CDR1 MNHEY, CDR2 SMNVEV (reference sequence). There are 16 residues in the CDR3. The CDR3, as DNA: TGTGCCAGCAGTTTAACCCTAGGACAGACCTCGGATGGCTACACCTTC. Translated, it gives CASSLTLGQTSDGYTF.

The J gene is TRBJ1-2, the V gene TRBV27; no clear D. Germline V gene sequence: CDR1 MNHEY, CDR2 SMNVEV (reference sequence). The V and J ends lost 3 bases and 6 bases respectively, with 11 bases between them. The CDR3 is 13 residues long. The CDR3 spells CASSLGGTNGYTF. The CDR3 DNA sequence: TGTGCCAGCAGTTTGGGCGGTACTAATGGCTACACCTTC.

V usage is TRBV9 and J usage is TRBJ2-1; tentatively, D is TRBD1 or TRBD2 (5 bases each). The CDR3 extends over 16 amino acids. The germline V gene encodes CDR1 SGDLS and CDR2 YYNGEE. V was cut by 0 bases and J by 9 bases, with 19 bases left in between. CDR3 nucleotides: TGTGCCAGCAGCGTAGACTACCGGGACCTACGGGGTGAGCAGTTCTTC. It is translated as CASSVDYRDLRGEQFF.

This clone showed up just once. This chain connects TRBV15 to TRBJ2-1, with unresolved D. Deletions cut 3 bases from V and 7 bases from J, with 7 bases between. The CDR3 runs 12 residues. Germline V gene data show CDR1 as LNHNV and CDR2 as YYDKDF (reference sequence). The CDR3 region is CATSRTGNEQFF. DNA for the CDR3: TGTGCCACCAGCAGGACCGGAAATGAGCAGTTCTTC.

The V and J genes are TRBV9 and TRBJ2-1; D gene unclear. Trimming pared 1 base from V and 5 bases from J, leaving 7 bases between. Germline CDR1 SGDLS, CDR2 YYNGEE. The CDR3 is 13 amino acids. CDR3 sequence (DNA): TGTGCCAGCAGCGTATACGGAAACAATGAGCAGTTCTTC. This gives the protein CASSVYGNNEQFF.

The chain's CDR3 is CASSGLADYYEQYF. The CDR3 nucleotides read TGCGCCAGCAGTGGACTAGCGGACTACTACGAGCAGTACTTC. The chain couples TRBV10-2 to TRBJ2-7; TRBD2 aligns across 9 bases. CDR1 is WSHSY, CDR2 SAAADI, per germline. The CDR3 has 14 amino acids. J was trimmed by 3 bases and V by 4 bases; bases with no gene match: 4.